Shown below are 13 T cell receptor beta chains from a single sample sequenced in a study of human T cells and chemical hapten exposure. Time point described: pre-sensitization, week 0. Treatment described: therapeutic diphenylcyclopropenone sensitization with weekly scalp DPC. TCRdb reanalysed the RACE reads using MiXCR and keeps one entry per CDR3 protein. The table records 250,000 or so distinct CDR3 sequences, approximately 8.6% of them present only once. This specimen was whole blood, taken in connection with sensitization to the hapten diphenylcyclopropenone (DPC). These receptors were obtained from a woman in her forties with alopecia areata. Some clones in this sample may be carry-over from other donors' samples.

The chain is built from TRBV27 and TRBJ2-7, with D maybe TRBD1 (6 bases). Looked up from germline, CDR1 is MNHEY and CDR2 is SMNVEV (reference sequence). V was clipped by 6 bases and J by 2 bases, with 17 bases between them. CDR3 length: 15 residues. The CDR3 protein is CASSLRGMFTYEQYF. CDR3 nucleotides: TGTGCCAGCAGCCTGAGGGGGATGTTCACCTACGAGCAGTACTTC.

The chain is built from TRBV24-1 and TRBJ1-2, with TRBD1 identical over 7 bases. V lost 4 bases, J lost 1 base, and 11 bases stayed unmatched. The CDR3 is 17 residues long. Per germline, CDR1 KGHDR and CDR2 SFDVKD. In nucleotides, the CDR3 is TGTGCCACCAGTGAACCCCGCCCGGGACAGAATAACTATGGCTACACCTTC. This sequence encodes CATSEPRPGQNNYGYTF.

The V and J genes are TRBV6-6 and TRBJ2-1; the D is unclear. CDR1 and CDR2 from the germline V gene are MNHNY and SVGAGI (reference sequence). This CDR3 region has 12 residues. V lost 0 bases and J 8 bases, leaving 5 bases between the germline ends. CDR3 sequence reads: CASSYSAYEQFF. In DNA, the CDR3 is TGTGCCAGCAGTTACTCGGCCTATGAGCAGTTCTTC.

This clonotype was found a few times. The chain carries TRBV6-6 and TRBJ1-1; tentative D call: TRBD1 (5 bases). Germline values: CDR1 MNHNY, CDR2 SVGAGI (reference sequence). The CDR3 sequence is 11 residues long. With 6 bases removed from V and 11 bases from J, the gap between germline ends came to 13 bases. The CDR3 here is CASRLQVGAFF. As DNA, the CDR3 is TGTGCCAGCAGATTACAGGTCGGGGCTTTCTTT.

This chain connects TRBV27 to TRBJ2-7; 7 positions agree with TRBD1. Germline-derived CDR1 and CDR2 are MNHEY and SMNVEV (reference sequence). V lost 4 bases and J lost 5; bases outside the gene matches: 8. The length of the CDR3 is 14 residues. The CDR3 region is CASSSPGQNNEQYF. The CDR3 region has the DNA TGTGCCAGCAGTTCCCCGGGACAGAACAACGAGCAGTACTTC.

There are a few counts of this clonotype. The chain joins TRBV9 to TRBJ2-5, with 11 bases that match TRBD2. Germline lookup yields CDR1 SGDLS and CDR2 YYNGEE. Trimming at V came to 0 bases and at J to 5 bases, leaving 6 bases not matched to a gene. CDR3 length: 16 amino acids. Written as DNA, the CDR3 is TGTGCCAGCAGCGTAGTAGCGGGAGGGCCGGGTGAGACCCAGTACTTC. Protein sequence: CASSVVAGGPGETQYF.

J is TRBJ2-1 and V is TRBV4-2; tentatively, D is TRBD1 (6 bases). The V gene's germline CDR1 is LGHNA and CDR2 YNFKEQ. The CDR3 consists of 14 residues. V was clipped by 0 bases and J by 10 bases, with 13 bases between them. Here the CDR3 DNA reads TGTGCCAGCAGCCAAGAAACCCAGGGGACCGAGCAGTTCTTC. It translates to CASSQETQGTEQFF.

In its sample, this clonotype was seen a few times. The chain employs TRBV10-2 and TRBJ2-2; D is unclear. Between the trimmed V and J ends, which lost 7 bases and 6 bases, there was a span of 9 bases. Looked up from germline, CDR1 is WSHSY and CDR2 is SAAADI. The CDR3 is made up of 12 amino acids. The CDR3 spells CASTPYPGELFF. In nucleotides, the CDR3 is TGCGCCAGCACCCCGTACCCCGGGGAGCTGTTTTTT.

The rearrangement links TRBV7-2 to TRBJ1-4; no clear D. The V end was cut by 4 bases, the J end by 7 bases, with 25 bases between. In germline, CDR1 is SGHTA, CDR2 FQGNSA. This CDR3 is built from 18 residues. The CDR3 loop reads CASSSSRGRSPRTEKLFF. CDR3 coding DNA: TGTGCCAGCAGCTCCTCGCGGGGAAGGTCGCCCCGAACTGAAAAACTGTTTTTT.

This clonotype turned up a few times. The V and J genes are TRBV5-4 and TRBJ2-2; 7 nucleotides agree with TRBD1. This CDR3 contains 16 residues. Germline CDR1 reads SGHNT; CDR2 reads YYREEE (reference sequence). J was trimmed by 2 bases and V by 6 bases; bases with no gene match: 10. The chain's CDR3 is CASIPGDSLNTGELFF. The CDR3, as DNA: TGTGCCAGCATCCCCGGGGACAGCCTAAACACCGGGGAGCTGTTTTTT.

The V and J genes are TRBV2 and TRBJ2-1, with 10 nucleotides matching TRBD2. The junction had 13 bases not matched to a gene; V was cut back by 7 bases and J by 7 bases. This CDR3 is built from 16 residues. Germline CDR1 SNHLY, CDR2 FYNNEI. The CDR3 sequence: CASTRGLSGRGNEQFF. In DNA form, the CDR3 reads TGTGCCAGCACGAGGGGACTAAGCGGGAGGGGGAATGAGCAGTTCTTC.

The chain is built from TRBV6-2 or TRBV6-3 and TRBJ2-3; 7 bases align to TRBD2. V lost 6 bases to trimming and J lost 4 bases; unmatched junction nucleotides: 7. Germline V gives CDR1 MNHEY, CDR2 SVGEGT. CDR3 size: 14 residues. CDR3 nucleotides: TGTGCCAGCAGATTGGCGGGAGTGGCAGATACGCAGTATTTT. Translation: CASRLAGVADTQYF.

A few counts support this clonotype. The chain combines TRBV11-2 with TRBJ1-2, with D possibly matching TRBD1 (6 bases). Germline assignment: CDR1 SGHAT and CDR2 FQNNGV. Trimming took 5 bases from V and 3 from J, leaving 16 bases between them. This CDR3 region has 15 residues. CDR3 coding DNA: TGTGCCAGCAGCCCCCCCGACAGGCGACACTATGGCTACACCTTC. Its translation: CASSPPDRRHYGYTF.